These 6 T cell receptor beta chains came from one sample sequenced in a study of blood T cell repertoires in COVID-19 (dated by TCRdb to 2018 to 2020). The protocol used for the library was the immunoSEQ multiplex PCR assay. TCRdb provides this immuneACCESS table in a form limited to in-frame rearrangements. Some clones are lacking; in checked studies, under half of them reflect an unresolved V gene, and why the rest are absent is not known. The sample table holds approximately 340,000 clones, of which approximately 82% were seen once. The top ten constitute just under 3% of the sample. The sample taken for sequencing was peripheral blood. Receptor source: a young man with active or convalescent COVID-19.

The rearrangement links TRBV19 to TRBJ2-3; 8 nucleotides match TRBD2. V dropped 3 bases and J dropped 2; count of bases not matched to a gene: 10. Germline V gives CDR1 LNHDA, CDR2 SQIVND (reference sequence). The CDR3 covers 17 residues. The CDR3 sequence: CASSIRGIAGFTDTQYF. CDR3 sequence (DNA): TGTGCCAGTAGTATTCGGGGCATAGCGGGGTTCACAGATACGCAGTATTTT.

The rearrangement uses TRBV3-1 (or the pseudogene TRBV3-2) and TRBJ2-1; 8 nucleotides line up with TRBD2. V was clipped by 4 bases and J by 1 base; unmatched bases: 6. This CDR3 region has 16 residues. Germline V gene data show CDR1 as LGHDT and CDR2 as YNNKEL (reference sequence). In DNA form, the CDR3 reads TGTGCCAGCAGCCCAGAAGCGGGAGTTTCCTACAATGAGCAGTTCTTC. Translating it yields CASSPEAGVSYNEQFF.

The chain couples TRBV2 to TRBJ1-5; D possibly corresponds to TRBD1 (6 bases). V lost 1 base, J lost 3 bases, and 13 bases lay in between. Germline V gene sequence: CDR1 SNHLY, CDR2 FYNNEI. The CDR3 totals 16 residues. CDR3 sequence reads: CASSEGWTAPNQPQHF. In DNA, the CDR3 is TGTGCCAGCAGTGAAGGCTGGACAGCCCCCAATCAGCCCCAGCATTTT. The complete variable domain, with remaining parts taken from reference TRBV2 and TRBJ1-5, reads EPEVTQTPSHQVTQMGQEVILRCVPISNHLYFYWYRQILGQKVEFLVSFYNNEISEKSEIFDDQFSVERPDGSNFTLKIRSTKLEDSAMYFCASSEGWTAPNQPQHFGDGTRLSIL.

The chain recombines TRBV14 with TRBJ1-6, with D unclear. V was pared by 2 bases and J by 4 bases, with 3 bases between. Per the germline V gene, CDR1 is SGHDN and CDR2 is FVKESK. The CDR3 consists of 13 residues. Here the CDR3 DNA reads TGTGCCAGCAGCCAACTGTATAATTCACCCCTCCACTTT. Residues: CASSQLYNSPLHF.

The chain uses TRBV27 and TRBJ1-1; 12 bases align to TRBD1. The ends lost 6 bases at V and 7 bases at J; junction bases unmatched: 9. The CDR3 length is 15 residues. The V gene's germline CDR1 is MNHEY and CDR2 SMNVEV (reference sequence). The CDR3 DNA sequence: TGTGCCAGCAGCCCACCGGGACAGGGGGCCGGTGAAGCTTTCTTT. Protein product: CASSPPGQGAGEAFF.

The chain is built from TRBV7-5 and TRBJ2-7; the tabulated D call, TRBD1, remains unverified against the DNA. TRBV7-5 is a documented pseudogene. This CDR3 has 14 residues. In DNA form, the CDR3 reads TGTGTCAGAAGCTGCCGTAGGACAGGGGGCGAGCAGTACTTC. The encoded protein is CVRSCRRTGGEQYF.